This T cell receptor beta chain was found in a study of T cells after yellow fever vaccination. MiXCR, run by TCRdb on the 5' RACE reads, gives a single entry per CDR3 protein. The sample has some 250,000 distinct CDR3 sequences; approximately 3.6% are singletons. This clonotype has ten or more counts. The trim removed 6 bases at V and 6 bases at J, leaving 5 bases unmatched. The CDR3 loop spans 14 amino acids. Germline values: CDR1 MNHEY, CDR2 SMNVEV (reference sequence). The TCR was taken from a man younger than 30 who received the YFV17D yellow fever vaccine. The rearrangement joins TRBV27 to TRBJ2-2, with 9 bases that match TRBD1. The source material was PBMCs, sampled 15 days after the yellow fever booster vaccination. The CDR3 protein is CASRWGTGSGELFF. CDR3 DNA sequence: TGTGCCAGCAGATGGGGGACAGGGTCCGGGGAGCTGTTTTTT.